The clone carrying this TCR beta chain was counted between two and nine times. This record belongs to a study of T cells after yellow fever vaccination. Germline-derived CDR1 and CDR2 are MNHEY and SVGAGI. This CDR3 has 15 residues. With 0 bases removed from V and 4 bases from J, the gap between germline ends came to 12 bases. From the 5' RACE reads, TCRdb called clonotypes with MiXCR, one entry per CDR3 protein. The sample records fewer than 350,000 distinct CDR3 sequences, 8.5% to 9% being singletons. The clonotype comes from a man aged 18 to 29 who received the YFV17D yellow fever vaccine. This chain links TRBV6-5 with TRBJ1-1, with unresolved D. This material consisted of PBMCs, taken on the day of the first yellow fever vaccination. Written as DNA, the CDR3 is TGTGCCAGCAGTTACTCTCCCCTTTTGGGCACTGAAGCTTTCTTT. This translates into CASSYSPLLGTEAFF.